The T cell receptor beta chain described here comes from a study of blood T cell dynamics during melanoma immunotherapy. Germline assignment: CDR1 SGHTA and CDR2 FQGNSA. V was trimmed by 5 bases and J by 6 bases, leaving 17 bases between them. The CDR3 is 14 residues long. Measured with immunoSEQ multiplex PCR; TCRdb has only the in-frame clones, and not every one. Of approximately 7,000 clones listed, 70% to 90% are singletons. The time point denotes: week 3, after first cycle of checkpoint inhibitor. V usage is TRBV7-2 and J usage is TRBJ2-7; a possible D gene is TRBD1 (6 bases). The specimen was blood, collected from a patient treated with checkpoint blockade. The receptor was isolated from a human donor with melanoma. Some clones in this sample may be carry-over from other donors' samples. The CDR3 DNA is TGTGCCAGCAGCCCCGCAGGGGTTCAGCTCGAGCAGTACTTC. This codes for CASSPAGVQLEQYF. Supplemented by reference TRBV7-2 and TRBJ2-7, the full variable domain reads GAGVSQSPSNKVTEKGKDVELRCDPISGHTALYWYRQSLGQGLEFLIYFQGNSAPDKSGLPSDRFSAERTGGSVSTLTIQRTQQEDSAVYLCASSPAGVQLEQYFGPGTRLTVT.